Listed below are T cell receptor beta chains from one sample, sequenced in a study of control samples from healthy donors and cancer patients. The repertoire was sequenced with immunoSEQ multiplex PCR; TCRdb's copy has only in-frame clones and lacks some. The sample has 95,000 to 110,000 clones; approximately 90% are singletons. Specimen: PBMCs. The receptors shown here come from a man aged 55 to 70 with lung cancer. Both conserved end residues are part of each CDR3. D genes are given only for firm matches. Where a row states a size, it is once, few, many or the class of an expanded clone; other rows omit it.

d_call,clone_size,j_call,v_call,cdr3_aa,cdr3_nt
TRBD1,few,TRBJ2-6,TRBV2,CASSELGQGAAGANVLTF,TGTGCCAGCAGTGAACTAGGACAGGGGGCCGCCGGGGCCAACGTCCTGACTTTC
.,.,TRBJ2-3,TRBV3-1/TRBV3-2,CASSQWSVADTQYF,TGTGCCAGCAGCCAATGGTCGGTGGCAGATACGCAGTATTTT
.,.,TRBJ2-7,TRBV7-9,CASSLKRNGLSYEQYF,TGTGCCAGCAGTTTAAAGCGAAATGGCCTTTCCTACGAGCAGTACTTC
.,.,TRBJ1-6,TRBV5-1,CASSLRGENSPLHF,TGCGCCAGCAGCTTGCGGGGAGAGAATTCACCCCTCCACTTT
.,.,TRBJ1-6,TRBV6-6,CASSADKTNSPLHF,TGTGCCAGCAGTGCGGATAAAACTAATTCACCCCTCCACTTT
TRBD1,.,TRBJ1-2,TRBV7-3,CASSRQGAGMSGYTF,TGTGCCAGCTCACGACAGGGGGCCGGAATGAGTGGCTACACCTTC
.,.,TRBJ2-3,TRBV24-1,CATSDSGTTDTQYF,TGTGCCACCAGTGATTCCGGCACCACAGATACGCAGTATTTT
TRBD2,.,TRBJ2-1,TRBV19,CASTLGGEGNEQFF,TGTGCCAGTACCCTGGGAGGGGAGGGCAATGAGCAGTTCTTC
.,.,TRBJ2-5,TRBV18,CASSPGPRGTQYF,TGTGCCAGCTCACCCGGCCCTAGGGGAACCCAGTACTTC
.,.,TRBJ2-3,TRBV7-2,CASSSRTFTSTDTQYF,TGTGCCAGCAGCTCAAGGACATTCACTAGCACAGATACGCAGTATTTT
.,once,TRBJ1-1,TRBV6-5,CASSPYIRSEAFF,TGTGCCAGCAGTCCCTACATCAGGAGTGAAGCTTTCTTT
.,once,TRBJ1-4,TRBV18,CASSPDRFATNEKLFF,TGTGCCAGCTCACCTGATAGATTCGCAACTAATGAAAAACTGTTTTTT
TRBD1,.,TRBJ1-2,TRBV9,CASSVGGGPDYGYTF,TGTGCCAGCAGCGTAGGAGGGGGCCCTGACTATGGCTACACCTTC
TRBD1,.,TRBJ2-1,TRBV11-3,CASSASTGGSYNEQFF,TGTGCCAGCAGCGCCTCTACAGGGGGCTCCTACAATGAGCAGTTCTTC
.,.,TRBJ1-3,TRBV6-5,CASRTGGNTIYF,TGTGCCAGCAGAACCGGGGGAAACACCATATATTTT
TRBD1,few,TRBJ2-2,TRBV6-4,CASSGQGDTGELFF,TGTGCCAGCAGTGGACAGGGAGACACCGGGGAGCTGTTTTTT
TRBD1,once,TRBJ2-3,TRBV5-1,CASSISRDRAPDTQYF,TGCGCCAGCAGCATAAGCCGGGACAGGGCCCCAGATACGCAGTATTTT
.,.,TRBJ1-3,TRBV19,CASRKDRYSGNTIYF,TGTGCCAGTAGAAAGGACAGATACTCTGGAAACACCATATATTTT
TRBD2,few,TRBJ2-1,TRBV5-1,CASSLGRGGPNEQFF,TGCGCCAGCAGCTTGGGACGGGGGGGCCCCAATGAGCAGTTCTTC
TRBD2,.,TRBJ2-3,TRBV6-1,CASSEVGLVGTQYF,TGTGCCAGCAGTGAAGTGGGACTAGTGGGTACGCAGTATTTT
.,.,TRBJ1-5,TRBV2,CASSEAIFGGRGGNQPQHF,TGTGCCAGCAGTGAAGCGATTTTCGGGGGGAGGGGTGGCAATCAGCCCCAGCATTTT
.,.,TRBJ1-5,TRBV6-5,CASSWISGGDQPQHF,TGTGCCAGCAGTTGGATCTCTGGGGGAGATCAGCCCCAGCATTTT
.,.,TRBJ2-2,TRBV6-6,CASSYWGGGELFF,TGTGCCAGCAGTTACTGGGGCGGAGGGGAGCTGTTTTTT
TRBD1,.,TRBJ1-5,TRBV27,CANRDRGPLWSNQPQHF,TGTGCCAACCGGGACAGGGGGCCACTTTGGAGCAATCAGCCCCAGCATTTT
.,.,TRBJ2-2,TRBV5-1,CASSLDRGHANTGELFF,TGCGCCAGCAGCTTGGATCGGGGACACGCGAACACCGGGGAGCTGTTTTTT
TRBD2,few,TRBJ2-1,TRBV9,CASSVSGLAAYNEQFF,TGTGCCAGCAGCGTCTCTGGACTAGCGGCGTACAATGAGCAGTTCTTC
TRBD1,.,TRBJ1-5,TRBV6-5,CASSRGDRTTPQHF,TGTGCCAGTTCAAGGGGGGACAGGACAACACCCCAGCATTTT
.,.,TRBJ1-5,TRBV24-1,CATSAAGDQAYQPQHF,TGTGCCACCAGTGCTGCGGGGGATCAGGCGTATCAGCCCCAGCATTTT
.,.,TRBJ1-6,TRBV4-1,CASSQSDSQLSSYNSPLHF,TGCGCCAGCAGCCAATCGGACAGCCAGCTCAGCTCCTATAATTCACCCCTCCACTTT